The clone carrying this TCR beta chain showed up many times. Its target is not known. V lost 6 bases and J 0 bases, leaving 20 bases between the germline ends. In germline, CDR1 is SGHAT, CDR2 FQNNGV. The CDR3 has 17 residues. The data stem from a study of Graves' ophthalmopathy and Graves' hyperthyroidism. Whole-study findings and limits: Blood was where most expanded thyroid clonotypes above 0.001 frequency also turned up.

TCR beta CDR3 amplification used RNA transcripts. The authors performed first-round RT-PCR with HTBI primers and then a second-round multiplex PCR. TCRdb fed the multiplex PCR reads into MiXCR, producing one record per CDR3 protein. The profile shows 350,000 to 400,000 distinct CDR3 sequences, 15% to 20% of them singletons. Exclusion applied to patients with other autoimmune diseases, uncontrolled infections, pregnancy or lactation. The chain joins TRBV11-2 to TRBJ1-1; maybe TRBD1 (6 bases). Specimen: peripheral blood. The TCR was taken from a woman younger than 30 with Graves' ophthalmopathy. CDR3 region: CASSRLGVGGMNTEAFF. The CDR3 coding sequence is TGTGCCAGCAGTCGCCTAGGGGTAGGGGGGATGAACACTGAAGCTTTCTTT.